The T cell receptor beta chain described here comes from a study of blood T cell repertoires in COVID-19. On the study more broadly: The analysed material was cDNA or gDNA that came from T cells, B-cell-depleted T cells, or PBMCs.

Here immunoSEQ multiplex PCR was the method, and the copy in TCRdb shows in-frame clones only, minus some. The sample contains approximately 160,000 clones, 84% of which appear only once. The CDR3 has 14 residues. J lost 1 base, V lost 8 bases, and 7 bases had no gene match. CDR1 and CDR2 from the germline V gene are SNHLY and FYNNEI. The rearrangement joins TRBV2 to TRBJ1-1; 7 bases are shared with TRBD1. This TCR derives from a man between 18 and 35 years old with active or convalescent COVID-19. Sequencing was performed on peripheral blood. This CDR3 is CASRYRQGNTEAFF. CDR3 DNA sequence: TGTGCCAGCCGTTACCGACAGGGGAACACTGAAGCTTTCTTT.